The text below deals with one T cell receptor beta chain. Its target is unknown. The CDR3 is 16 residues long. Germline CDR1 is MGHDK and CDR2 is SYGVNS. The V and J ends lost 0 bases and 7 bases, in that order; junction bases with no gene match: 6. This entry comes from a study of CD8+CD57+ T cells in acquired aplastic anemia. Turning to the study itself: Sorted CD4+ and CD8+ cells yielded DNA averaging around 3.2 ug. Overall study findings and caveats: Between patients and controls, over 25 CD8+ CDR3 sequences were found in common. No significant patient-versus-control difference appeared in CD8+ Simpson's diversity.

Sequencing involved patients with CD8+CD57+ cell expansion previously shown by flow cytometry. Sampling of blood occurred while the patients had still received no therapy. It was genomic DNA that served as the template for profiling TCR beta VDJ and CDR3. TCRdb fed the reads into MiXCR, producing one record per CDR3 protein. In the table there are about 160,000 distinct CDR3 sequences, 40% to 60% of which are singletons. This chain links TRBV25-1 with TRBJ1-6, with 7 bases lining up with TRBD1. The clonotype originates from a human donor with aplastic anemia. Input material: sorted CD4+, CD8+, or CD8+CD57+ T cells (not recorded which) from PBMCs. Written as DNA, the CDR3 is TGTGCCAGCAGTGAATATTTCGGGACAGCGAATTCACCCCTCCACTTT. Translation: CASSEYFGTANSPLHF.